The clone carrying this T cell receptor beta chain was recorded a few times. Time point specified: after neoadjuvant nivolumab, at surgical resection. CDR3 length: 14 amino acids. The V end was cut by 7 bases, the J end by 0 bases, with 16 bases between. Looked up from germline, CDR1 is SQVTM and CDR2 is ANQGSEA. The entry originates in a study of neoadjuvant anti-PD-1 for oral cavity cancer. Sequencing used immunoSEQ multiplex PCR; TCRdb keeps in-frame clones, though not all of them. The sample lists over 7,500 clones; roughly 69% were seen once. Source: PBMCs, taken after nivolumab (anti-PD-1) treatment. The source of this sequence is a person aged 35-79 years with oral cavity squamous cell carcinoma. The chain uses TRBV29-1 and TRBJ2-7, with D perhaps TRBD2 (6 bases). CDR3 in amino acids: CSAEGTLGSYEQYF. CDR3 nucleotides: TGCAGCGCCGAGGGGACTTTGGGCTCCTACGAGCAGTACTTC.